Below, 28 T cell receptor beta chains from the same sample are listed, as sequenced in a study of shared clonotypes between healthy human individuals. Assay: immunoSEQ multiplex PCR; the TCRdb copy retains only in-frame clones and omits some. Here the sample spans about 2 million clones, roughly 95% being singletons. Specimen: naive CD4+ T cells sorted from blood. The subset denotes: CD45RA+ positively selected. The origin of the receptors is a man younger than 35 in good health.

This chain links TRBV30 with TRBJ1-1; D is possibly TRBD1 (5 bases). V was clipped by 5 bases and J by 5 bases, with 18 bases between them. The germline CDR1 and CDR2 sequences are GTSNPN and SVGIG (reference sequence). The CDR3 has 14 residues. For the CDR3, the DNA is TGTGCCTGGGGGGCGGACCCGCCGTGGACTGAAGCTTTCTTT. This translates into CAWGADPPWTEAFF.

The chain is built from TRBV7-2 and TRBJ2-7; TRBD2 aligns across 14 bases. Germline V lookup: CDR1 SGHTA, CDR2 FQGNSA. The CDR3 is 13 amino acids. V shed 1 base, J shed 11 bases, and the junction held 1 base outside the gene matches. CDR3: CASSLETSGREYF. The CDR3, as DNA: TGTGCCAGCAGCTTAGAGACTAGCGGGAGGGAGTACTTC.

This CDR3 reads CASTIGTGSFGTQYF. In DNA form, the CDR3 reads TGTGCCAGCACTATAGGAACGGGGAGTTTCGGGACCCAGTACTTC. The rearrangement uses TRBV6-5 and TRBJ2-5; weak D call: TRBD2 (5 bases). Trimming pared 7 bases from V and 7 bases from J, leaving 22 bases between. CDR3 size: 15 residues. CDR1 and CDR2 from the germline V gene are MNHEY and SVGAGI.

In this sample, this clone turned up many times. The chain carries TRBV10-3 and TRBJ2-1, with TRBD2 identical over 13 bases. CDR3 length equals 15 residues. Germline CDR1 and CDR2: ENHRY and SYGVKD. Losses at the gene ends were 6 bases for V and 5 bases for J; bases not matched to a gene: 4. CDR3 bases: TGTGCCATCAGCGGACTAGCGGGAGATCACAATGAGCAGTTCTTC. Amino acids: CAISGLAGDHNEQFF.

This clone was observed a handful of times. The V and J genes are TRBV5-4 and TRBJ2-2; D unclear. The germline V gene encodes CDR1 SGHNT and CDR2 YYREEE (reference sequence). The CDR3 runs 12 residues. Trimming shortened V by 0 bases and J by 6 bases, and 3 bases separated the two germline ends. The CDR3 region has the DNA TGTGCCAGCAGCTTGGACGCCGGGGAGCTGTTTTTT. Its translation: CASSLDAGELFF.

Regarding this clone: The same CDR3 is also encoded by other DNA sequences in this sample. V and J are TRBV2 and TRBJ2-2, with D hard to call. The V and J ends lost 6 bases and 3 bases respectively, with 14 bases between them. CDR1 and CDR2 from the germline V gene are SNHLY and FYNNEI. The CDR3 extends over 15 amino acids. The CDR3 DNA is TGTGCCAGCAGCGTAGCCGGCGGATACACCGGGGAGCTGTTTTTT. Translation gives CASSVAGGYTGELFF. Together with reference TRBV2 and TRBJ2-2, the CDR3 gives the full variable domain: EPEVTQTPSHQVTQMGQEVILRCVPISNHLYFYWYRQILGQKVEFLVSFYNNEISEKSEIFDDQFSVERPDGSNFTLKIRSTKLEDSAMYFCASSVAGGYTGELFFGEGSRLTVL.

This chain links TRBV5-4 with TRBJ1-4, with TRBD1 identical over 8 bases. There are 16 residues in the CDR3. Germline values: CDR1 SGHNT, CDR2 YYREEE (reference sequence). V lost 4 bases to trimming and J lost 5 bases; unmatched junction nucleotides: 10. The CDR3 region has the DNA TGTGCCAGCAGCCTTACAGGGGGACTATCGAATGAAAAACTGTTTTTT. Translated, it gives CASSLTGGLSNEKLFF.

The chain uses TRBV4-2 and TRBJ2-7; a possible D gene is TRBD1 (6 bases). V was pared by 0 bases and J by 2 bases, with 17 bases between. This CDR3 region has 17 residues. Germline V gives CDR1 LGHNA, CDR2 YNFKEQ. In nucleotides, the CDR3 is TGTGCCAGCAGCCAAGAAGGTCTCCGGGACACAGCCTACGAGCAGTACTTC. As protein: CASSQEGLRDTAYEQYF.

The V and J genes are TRBV4-3 and TRBJ1-1, with D perhaps matching TRBD1 (5 bases). Per germline, CDR1 LGHNA and CDR2 YSLEER. This CDR3 is 13 amino acids long. V was shortened by 0 bases and J by 11 bases, with 13 bases between the two germline ends. In DNA form, the CDR3 reads TGCGCCAGCAGCCAAGAGGCTACAGGCCAGGCTTTCTTT. Encoded protein: CASSQEATGQAFF.

The chain uses TRBV11-1 and TRBJ2-1; D possibly uses TRBD1 or TRBD2 (5 bases each). With 1 base removed from V and 8 bases from J, the gap between germline ends came to 15 bases. CDR3 length: 15 residues. Germline V CDR1 and CDR2: SGHAT, FQDESV (reference sequence). The CDR3 loop reads CASSLVQGVGDEQFF. As DNA, the CDR3 is TGTGCCAGCAGCTTAGTTCAGGGCGTGGGGGATGAGCAGTTCTTC.

This clone appeared a few times. The chain recombines TRBV2 with TRBJ1-6; perhaps TRBD1 as D (5 bases). The germline V gene encodes CDR1 SNHLY and CDR2 FYNNEI. The CDR3 contains 13 residues. Trimming shortened V by 2 bases and J by 9 bases, and 8 bases separated the two germline ends. The CDR3 DNA follows: TGTGCCAGCAGTGAACAGGGCCGTTCACCCCTCCACTTT. The encoded protein is CASSEQGRSPLHF.

The chain employs TRBV6-5 and TRBJ1-1, with D perhaps TRBD1 (5 bases). The V end was cut by 10 bases, the J end by 1 base, with 10 bases between. Per the germline V gene, CDR1 is MNHEY and CDR2 is SVGAGI. This CDR3 is built from 12 residues. CDR3 in DNA: TGTGCCACCAGGGTGGCGAACACTGAAGCTTTCTTT. Translation gives CATRVANTEAFF.

The chain uses TRBV30 and TRBJ1-2; a possible D gene is TRBD1 (6 bases). CDR1 and CDR2 from the germline V gene are GTSNPN and SVGIG (reference sequence). The V and J ends lost 4 bases and 9 bases respectively, with 12 bases between them. This CDR3 spans 11 amino acids. CDR3 protein: CAWNTGASYTF. CDR3 nucleotide sequence: TGTGCCTGGAACACGGGGGCGAGCTACACCTTC.

As concerns this clone: The sample has other DNA sequences that encode this CDR3 too. The rearrangement uses TRBV27 and TRBJ1-2, with D perhaps matching TRBD1 (5 bases). This CDR3 spans 15 amino acids. The germline V and J ends were trimmed by 1 base and 4 bases, with 13 bases remaining between them. Germline lookup yields CDR1 MNHEY and CDR2 SMNVEV (reference sequence). The CDR3, as DNA: TGTGCCAGCAGTTTATATCCGGGGGAAGGCTATGGCTACACCTTC. The encoded protein is CASSLYPGEGYGYTF.

The chain couples TRBV28 to TRBJ1-3, with 10 bases lining up with TRBD1. In germline, CDR1 is MDHEN, CDR2 SYDVKM. This CDR3 region has 15 residues. The V gene end was trimmed by 7 bases and the J gene end by 4 bases; junction bases not matched to a gene: 7. CDR3 DNA sequence: TGTGCCAGCAAAGACAGGGGGCTAGGGGGAAACACCATATATTTT. It yields the protein CASKDRGLGGNTIYF. Looking up the rest from reference TRBV28 and TRBJ1-3 gives the full variable domain: DVKVTQSSRYLVKRTGEKVFLECVQDMDHENMFWYRQDPGLGLRLIYFSYDVKMKEKGDIPEGYSVSREKKERFSLILESASTNQTSMYLCASKDRGLGGNTIYFGEGSWLTVV.

The rearrangement joins TRBV5-1 to TRBJ2-2; D uncertain. Germline V gives CDR1 SGHRS, CDR2 YFSETQ. V was trimmed by 2 bases and J by 0 bases, leaving 11 bases between them. CDR3 size: 16 residues. CDR3 in DNA: TGCGCCAGCAGCTTTTCCGCCTCCGCGAACACCGGGGAGCTGTTTTTT. Residues: CASSFSASANTGELFF.

This chain joins TRBV7-2 and TRBJ2-7; 7 nucleotides match TRBD2. Germline V gene data show CDR1 as SGHTA and CDR2 as FQGNSA. Losses at the gene ends were 6 bases for V and 0 bases for J; bases not matched to a gene: 11. CDR3 length: 16 amino acids. CDR3 bases: TGTGCCAGCAGTTACGCCCTGGCGGGAGCCTCCTACGAGCAGTACTTC. This gives the protein CASSYALAGASYEQYF.

J is TRBJ2-5 and V is TRBV27; TRBD2 aligns across 8 bases. This CDR3 region has 15 residues. With 5 bases clipped from V and 2 bases from J, the junction kept 7 bases outside the gene matches. The germline CDR1 and CDR2 sequences are MNHEY and SMNVEV (reference sequence). Here the CDR3 reads CASSAREGRQETQYF. CDR3 sequence (DNA): TGTGCCAGCAGTGCACGGGAGGGGAGGCAAGAGACCCAGTACTTC.

This CDR3 reads CASGRRDRVDEQYF. As DNA, the CDR3 is TGTGCCAGCGGGCGCCGGGACAGGGTGGACGAGCAGTACTTC. This chain joins TRBV2 and TRBJ2-7; TRBD1 agrees at 9 bases. CDR1 and CDR2 (germline): SNHLY, FYNNEI. Trimming removed 8 bases from V and 5 bases from J; junction bases left unmatched: 10. This CDR3 has 14 residues. The variable domain in full, completed from reference TRBV2 and TRBJ2-7, reads EPEVTQTPSHQVTQMGQEVILRCVPISNHLYFYWYRQILGQKVEFLVSFYNNEISEKSEIFDDQFSVERPDGSNFTLKIRSTKLEDSAMYFCASGRRDRVDEQYFGPGTRLTVT.

V is TRBV5-4 and J is TRBJ1-1; a weak D match, TRBD1 (5 bases). V gave up 1 base and J gave up 3 bases, with 7 bases separating them. The germline CDR1 and CDR2 sequences are SGHNT and YYREEE (reference sequence). The CDR3 loop spans 13 amino acids. The CDR3 coding sequence is TGTGCCAGCAGCTTGTTAGGGGACACTGAAGCTTTCTTT. It yields the protein CASSLLGDTEAFF.

This chain links TRBV19 with TRBJ1-5; D ambiguous. The CDR3 extends over 15 amino acids. CDR1 is LNHDA, CDR2 SQIVND, per germline (reference sequence). The germline V and J ends were trimmed by 6 bases and 0 bases, with 12 bases remaining between them. DNA for the CDR3: TGTGCCAGTAGGGTCGGCCCCTATAGCAATCAGCCCCAGCATTTT. Protein product: CASRVGPYSNQPQHF. Full variable domain (remainder filled in from reference TRBV19 and TRBJ1-5): DGGITQSPKYLFRKEGQNVTLSCEQNLNHDAMYWYRQDPGQGLRLIYYSQIVNDFQKGDIAEGYSVSREKKESFPLTVTSAQKNPTAFYLCASRVGPYSNQPQHFGDGTRLSIL.

The gene calls are TRBV28 and TRBJ2-7; 11 bases align to TRBD1. Germline trimming cut 4 bases from V and 3 bases from J; bases unmatched to any gene: 8. Germline CDR1 reads MDHEN; CDR2 reads SYDVKM. CDR3 size: 16 residues. This CDR3 reads CASSSLGQGAIYEQYF. The CDR3 DNA is TGTGCCAGCAGTTCCCTCGGACAGGGGGCAATCTACGAGCAGTACTTC.

V and J are TRBV6-6 and TRBJ2-3; D might be TRBD1 or TRBD2, each matching 5 bases. V lost 4 bases to trimming and J lost 4 bases, with 15 bases between them. The CDR3 is 15 amino acids. CDR1 is MNHNY and CDR2 is SVGAGI in the germline V gene (reference sequence). CDR3 protein: CASSSGTSGADTQYF. CDR3 DNA sequence: TGTGCCAGCAGTTCCGGGACCTCTGGGGCAGATACGCAGTATTTT.

The V gene is TRBV5-1, the J gene TRBJ1-2; D may be TRBD1 (5 bases). CDR1 and CDR2 from the germline V gene are SGHRS and YFSETQ. Trimming stripped 3 bases from V and 5 bases from J, with 11 bases between. The CDR3 runs to 13 residues. DNA for the CDR3: TGCGCCAGCAGCTCGGGACTTCAATATGGCTACACCTTC. Amino acid sequence: CASSSGLQYGYTF.

Comment on this clone: A much larger clone sits a single nucleotide away, making a read error possible. The chain recombines TRBV6-6 with TRBJ2-7; no clear D gene. The CDR3 extends over 14 amino acids. Per germline, CDR1 MNHNY and CDR2 SVGAGI (reference sequence). CDR3 sequence: CASSYVGSSYDQYF. The CDR3 DNA follows: TGTGCCAGCAGTTACGTCGGAAGCTCCTACGATCAGTACTTC.

V is TRBV20-1 and J is TRBJ1-2; maybe TRBD1 (5 bases). Germline CDR1 reads DFQATT; CDR2 reads SNEGSKA (reference sequence). V was clipped by 5 bases and J by 8 bases, with 12 bases between them. The CDR3 has 11 amino acids. As DNA, the CDR3 is TGCAGTGCTGACCGGGGGGAAGGCTACACCTTC. Protein: CSADRGEGYTF.

This clone was detected once. This chain joins TRBV10-3 and TRBJ1-5; no clear D. The germline V gene has CDR1 ENHRY and CDR2 SYGVKD. The CDR3 has 15 amino acids. The V and J ends lost 5 bases and 3 bases respectively, with 14 bases between them. The CDR3 sequence is CAISTGGLINQPQHF. In DNA, the CDR3 is TGTGCCATCAGTACCGGAGGGTTGATCAATCAGCCCCAGCATTTT.

The V call is TRBV11-2, the J call TRBJ2-3, with 11 bases that match TRBD2. From germline, CDR1 is SGHAT and CDR2 FQNNGV. The J segment lost 3 bases and the V segment lost 6 bases, leaving 8 bases of the junction unmatched. The CDR3 consists of 16 residues. CDR3 sequence: CASRLIAGGHTDTQYF. In DNA form, the CDR3 reads TGTGCCAGCAGGTTGATAGCGGGAGGGCATACAGATACGCAGTATTTT.